This T cell receptor (beta chain) originates from a study of blood T cell repertoires in COVID-19. Here immunoSEQ multiplex PCR was the method, and the copy in TCRdb shows in-frame clones only, minus some. This table holds about 190,000 clones, roughly 81% found once. Trimming cost V 7 bases and J 0 bases; bases outside gene matches: 16. CDR3 length: 18 amino acids. CDR1 MDHEN and CDR2 SYDVKM come from the germline V gene. The sequencing sample was made of peripheral blood. This receptor was identified in a woman at least 80 years old with COVID-19, enrolled during active disease. The V gene is TRBV28, the J gene TRBJ1-2, with 8 positions matching TRBD1. CDR3 nucleotides: TGTGCCAGCATCAATGTGGGGACAGGCCCTCGTACTAACTATGGCTACACCTTC. Amino acids: CASINVGTGPRTNYGYTF.